This T cell receptor (beta chain) originates from a study of blood T cell repertoires in COVID-19. Looking at the study overall: COVID-19 samples from acute and convalescent phases originated in the United States, Italy and Spain. T cells, B-cell-depleted T cells, or PBMCs supplied cDNA or gDNA.

Germline values: CDR1 SGHTA, CDR2 FQGNSA. The germline V and J ends were trimmed by 1 base and 5 bases, with 8 bases remaining between them. The CDR3 is made up of 14 amino acids. In the original analysis: Using reference gene primer amplification, nucleated cell counts were estimated. Measured with immunoSEQ multiplex PCR; TCRdb has only the in-frame clones, and not every one. That table supplies the V and J calls and clone size; D and trimming were determined from the DNA. Altogether under 200,000 clones are present, approximately 87% being singletons, with the ten largest covering around 6.7%. The participants were between roughly 18 and 89 years old and came from about two dozen US areas.

V and J are TRBV7-2 and TRBJ1-4; D is unresolved. The sequencing input was PBMCs or T cells enriched from blood (not recorded which). The source of this sequence is a woman aged 50 to 60 who had recovered from COVID-19. The CDR3 is CASSLVAVNEKLFF. The CDR3 DNA reads as TGTGCCAGCAGCTTAGTGGCCGTCAATGAAAAACTGTTTTTT.